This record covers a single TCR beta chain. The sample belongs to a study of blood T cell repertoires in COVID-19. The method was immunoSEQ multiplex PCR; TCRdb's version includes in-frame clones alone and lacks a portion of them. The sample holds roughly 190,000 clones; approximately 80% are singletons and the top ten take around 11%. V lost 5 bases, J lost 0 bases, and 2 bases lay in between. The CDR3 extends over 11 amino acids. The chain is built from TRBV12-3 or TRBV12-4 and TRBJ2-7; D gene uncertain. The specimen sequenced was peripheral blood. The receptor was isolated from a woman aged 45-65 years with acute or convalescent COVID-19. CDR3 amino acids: CASSHSYEQYF. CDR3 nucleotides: TGTGCCAGCAGTCACTCCTACGAGCAGTACTTC.